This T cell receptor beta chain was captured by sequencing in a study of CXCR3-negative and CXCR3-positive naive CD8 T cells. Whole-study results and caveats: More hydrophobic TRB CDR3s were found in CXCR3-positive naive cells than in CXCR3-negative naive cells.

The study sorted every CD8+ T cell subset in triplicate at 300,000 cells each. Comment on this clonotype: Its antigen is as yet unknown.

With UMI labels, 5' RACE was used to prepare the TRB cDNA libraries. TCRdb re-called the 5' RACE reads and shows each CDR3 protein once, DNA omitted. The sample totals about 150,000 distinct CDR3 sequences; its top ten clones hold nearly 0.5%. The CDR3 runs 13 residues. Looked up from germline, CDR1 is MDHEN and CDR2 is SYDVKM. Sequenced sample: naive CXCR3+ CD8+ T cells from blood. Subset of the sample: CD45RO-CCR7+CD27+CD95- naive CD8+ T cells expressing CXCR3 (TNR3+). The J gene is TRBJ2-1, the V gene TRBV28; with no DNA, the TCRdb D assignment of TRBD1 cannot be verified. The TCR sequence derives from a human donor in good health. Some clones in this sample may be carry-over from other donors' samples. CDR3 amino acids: CASSLGRNNEQFF.